A single sample gave rise to the 8 T cell receptor beta chains below, sequenced in a study of vaccination and CD4 T cells after COVID-19. The sample's treatment: 10-day PBMC culture with coronavirus spike peptide pools or control peptides (ViraFEST assay). The Oncomine TCR Beta short-read assay sequenced DNA from cultured CD4+ T cells. TCRdb ran MiXCR on the PCR reads and lists one entry per CDR3 protein. The repertoire includes fewer than 11,000 distinct CDR3 sequences, approximately 25% of them detected once, and about 45% sits in the top ten. What these receptors recognize is not known. The input for sequencing was CD4+ T cells from blood, cultured in vitro, taken before SARS-CoV-2 vaccination. Source of these receptors: a human donor who received a COVID-19 vaccine.

CDR3 amino acids: CASSTLAGTGRDTQYF. CDR3 DNA: TGTGCCAGCAGCACATTAGCCGGGACAGGGAGAGATACGCAGTATTTT. This chain links TRBV21-1 with TRBJ2-3; the D call in the table, TRBD1, was not verified against the DNA. TRBV21-1 represents a pseudogene. The CDR3 loop spans 16 amino acids.

This clonotype turned up a few times. The chain carries TRBV30 and TRBJ1-4; D call uncertain. Trimming stripped 5 bases from V and 3 bases from J, with 16 bases between. The length of the CDR3 is 15 residues. Germline V gives CDR1 GTSNPN, CDR2 SVGIG (reference sequence). CDR3 sequence (DNA): TGTGCCTGGGGATCACAACGGGAAGCTAATGAAAAACTGTTTTTT. Translation gives CAWGSQREANEKLFF.

By its share, this clonotype is medium-sized. The chain recombines TRBV7-9 with TRBJ1-5; TRBD1 agrees at 8 bases. With 4 bases clipped from V and 7 bases from J, the junction kept 6 bases outside the gene matches. The length of the CDR3 is 14 residues. Germline loops: CDR1 SEHNR, CDR2 FQNEAQ (reference sequence). The CDR3: CASSYDRGGQPQHF. The CDR3 region has the DNA TGTGCCAGCAGCTACGACAGGGGAGGCCAGCCCCAGCATTTT.

V gene TRBV11-3 combines with J gene TRBJ2-3; D gene uncertain. This CDR3 is 12 amino acids long. Per the germline V gene, CDR1 is SGHNT and CDR2 is YENEEA. V was cut by 4 bases and J by 10 bases, with 12 bases left in between. DNA of the CDR3: TGTGCCAGCAGCTCTCCTCCCCAGGCGCAGTATTTT. It yields the protein CASSSPPQAQYF. The variable domain in full, with the rest retrieved from reference TRBV11-3 and TRBJ2-3, is EAGVVQSPRYKIIEKKQPVAFWCNPISGHNTLYWYLQNLGQGPELLIRYENEEAVDDSQLPKDRFSAERLKGVDSTLKIQPAELGDSAVYLCASSSPPQAQYFGPGTRLTVL.

The V gene is TRBV12-3 or TRBV12-4, the J gene TRBJ1-1, with D hard to call. V shed 6 bases and J shed 5 bases, with 13 bases lying between them. The CDR3 spans 13 residues. DNA of the CDR3: TGTGCCAGCAGCCCCCAGAGTTGGACTGAAGCTTTCTTT. Amino acid sequence: CASSPQSWTEAFF.

This clonotype appeared a few times. The chain recombines TRBV19 with TRBJ1-3, with TRBD1 as a possible D gene (6 bases). The CDR3 totals 18 residues. CDR1 LNHDA and CDR2 SQIVND come from the germline V gene (reference sequence). Trimming removed 3 bases from V and 0 bases from J, with 18 bases in between. Written as DNA, the CDR3 is TGTGCCAGTAGTATCCCAATCTACAGGGTCCGCTCTGGAAACACCATATATTTT. Translated: CASSIPIYRVRSGNTIYF.

This sequence joins TRBV25-1 and TRBJ2-3, with no clear D. Trimming removed 11 bases from V and 6 bases from J, with 12 bases in between. CDR3 size: 11 residues. CDR1 is MGHDK, CDR2 SYGVNS, per germline. In nucleotides, the CDR3 is TGTGCCGGAGCATTTGGGGATACGCAGTATTTT. Its translation: CAGAFGDTQYF.

Only a few counts were recorded for this clonotype. The J gene is TRBJ2-7, the V gene TRBV6-1, with a weak D call TRBD1 (5 bases). Germline loops: CDR1 MNHNS, CDR2 SASEGT. The CDR3 totals 15 residues. V shed 1 base and J shed 2 bases, with 12 bases lying between them. CDR3 nucleotides: TGTGCCAGCAGTGAAGAAAGTGGGGCAGCCTACGAGCAGTACTTC. Translating it yields CASSEESGAAYEQYF.